The present TCR beta chain was sequenced within a study of graft-versus-host responses after intestinal transplantation. The wider study: Recipients uniformly received anti-thymocyte globulin induction, followed by tacrolimus and steroids for roughly three years. Study-level points and caveats: Early post-transplant HvG declines tracked with peak circulating GvH clone levels. Recipient-marrow GvH clones were detected, some having first appeared in ileum or blood. Across patients carrying graft-donor T cell macrochimerism, allografts held high graft-versus-host to host-versus-graft clonal ratios.

Points on this clone: Its antigen is unidentified.

Graft samples were processed, releasing intraepithelial and lamina propria lymphocytes. Repertoires were generated with immunoSEQ multiplex PCR, while TCRdb's copy carries only in-frame clones and drops some. The table lists approximately 12,000 clones, roughly 76% of them singletons. CDR3 length equals 12 residues. V lost 4 bases and J 5 bases, leaving 6 bases between the germline ends. CDR1 LGHNA and CDR2 YSLEER come from the germline V gene. The J gene is TRBJ2-1, the V gene TRBV4-3; no clear D gene. The sequence derives from a human patient who received an intestinal transplant, so some T cells may come from the graft donor. Sequenced here: ileum tissue, sampled 23 days after intestinal transplant. The CDR3 DNA reads as TGCGCCAGCAGCCCTCGCAACAATGAGCAGTTCTTC. As protein: CASSPRNNEQFF.